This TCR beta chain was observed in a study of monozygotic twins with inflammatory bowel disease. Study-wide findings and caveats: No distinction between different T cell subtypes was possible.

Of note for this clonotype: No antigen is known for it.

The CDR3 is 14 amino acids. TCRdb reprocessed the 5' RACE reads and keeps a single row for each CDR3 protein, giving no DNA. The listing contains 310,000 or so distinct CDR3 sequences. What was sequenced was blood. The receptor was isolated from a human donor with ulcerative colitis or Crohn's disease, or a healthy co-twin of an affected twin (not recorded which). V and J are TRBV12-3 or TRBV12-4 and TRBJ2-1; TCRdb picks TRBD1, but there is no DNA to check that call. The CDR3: CASSFWGQYNEQFF.